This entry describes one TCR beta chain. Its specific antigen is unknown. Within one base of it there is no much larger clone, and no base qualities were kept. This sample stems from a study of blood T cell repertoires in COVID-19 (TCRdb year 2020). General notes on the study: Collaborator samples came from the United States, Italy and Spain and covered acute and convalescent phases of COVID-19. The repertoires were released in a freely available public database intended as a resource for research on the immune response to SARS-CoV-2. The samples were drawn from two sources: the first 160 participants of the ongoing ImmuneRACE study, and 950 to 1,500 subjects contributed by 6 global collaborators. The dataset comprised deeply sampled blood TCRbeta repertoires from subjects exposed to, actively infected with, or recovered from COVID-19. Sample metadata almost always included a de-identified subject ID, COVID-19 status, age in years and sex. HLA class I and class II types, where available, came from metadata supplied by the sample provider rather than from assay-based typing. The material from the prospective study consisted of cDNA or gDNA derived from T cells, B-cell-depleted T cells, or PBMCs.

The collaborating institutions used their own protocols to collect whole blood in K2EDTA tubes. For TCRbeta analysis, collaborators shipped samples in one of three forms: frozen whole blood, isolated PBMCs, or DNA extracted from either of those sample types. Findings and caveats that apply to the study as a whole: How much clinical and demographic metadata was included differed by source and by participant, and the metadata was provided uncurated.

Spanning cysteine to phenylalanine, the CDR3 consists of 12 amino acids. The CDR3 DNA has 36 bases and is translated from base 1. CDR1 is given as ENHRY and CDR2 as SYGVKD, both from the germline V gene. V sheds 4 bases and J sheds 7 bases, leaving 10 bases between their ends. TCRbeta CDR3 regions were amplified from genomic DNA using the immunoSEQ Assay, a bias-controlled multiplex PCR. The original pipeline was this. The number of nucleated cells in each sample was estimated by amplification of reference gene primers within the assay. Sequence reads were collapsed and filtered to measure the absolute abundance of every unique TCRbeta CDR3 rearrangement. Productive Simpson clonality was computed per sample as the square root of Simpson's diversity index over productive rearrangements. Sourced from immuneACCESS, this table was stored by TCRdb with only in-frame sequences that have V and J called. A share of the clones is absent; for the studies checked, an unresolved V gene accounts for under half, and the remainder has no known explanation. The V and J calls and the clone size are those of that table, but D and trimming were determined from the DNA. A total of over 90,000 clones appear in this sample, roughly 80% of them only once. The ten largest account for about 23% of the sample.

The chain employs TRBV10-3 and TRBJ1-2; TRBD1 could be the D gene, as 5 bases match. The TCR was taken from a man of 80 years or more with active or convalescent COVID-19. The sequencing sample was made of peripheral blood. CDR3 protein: CAISAQDIGYTF. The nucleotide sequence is TGTGCCATCAGTGCCCAGGACATTGGCTACACCTTC.